A selection of T cell receptor beta chains follows, all from one sample in a study of blood T cells in healthy people across ages. TCRdb re-called the 5' RACE reads through MiXCR, storing one row per CDR3 protein. Among roughly 1.6 million distinct CDR3 sequences listed, roughly 32% were seen once. The sample was blood. The source of these receptors is a woman younger than 45 in good health. Both conserved end residues are part of each CDR3. D genes are given only for firm matches. Some rows mark clone size as missing; the rest say once, few, many or name a class of expanded clone.

>TRBV27|NA|TRBJ2-2|NA
TGTGCCAGCAGTTCGTCAGCTTACACCGGGGAGCTGTTTTTT
CASSSSAYTGELFF
>TRBV12-3/TRBV12-4|TRBD2|TRBJ2-3|NA
TGTGCCAGCAGTTTTGCTGGGTGGCGGGGGGGTCTGACAGATACGCAGTATTTT
CASSFAGWRGGLTDTQYF
>TRBV29-1|NA|TRBJ1-1|NA
TGCAGCGTCCTGTTTGGGCTGAACACTGAAGCTTTCTTT
CSVLFGLNTEAFF
>TRBV5-1|NA|TRBJ2-6|NA
TGCGCCAGCAGCTCCGTCAGGCCCGGGTCTGGGGCCAACGTCCTGACTTTC
CASSSVRPGSGANVLTF
>TRBV27|TRBD2|TRBJ2-1|few
TGTGCCAGCAGTCAACTAGCGGGGGGGCCCAATGAGCAGTTCTTC
CASSQLAGGPNEQFF
>TRBV6-6|NA|TRBJ1-2|few
TGTGCCAGCAGTTATCTGGGGGCTGGAGGCTACACCTTC
CASSYLGAGGYTF
>TRBV9|NA|TRBJ2-1|NA
TGTGCCAGCAGCGTAGAGTGGGGGTGGGGGTCGTACAATGAGCAGTTCTTC
CASSVEWGWGSYNEQFF
>TRBV20-1|TRBD1|TRBJ1-1|NA
TGCAGTGCTAGAGATTTGGCAGGGGGCTGGACTGAAGCTTTCTTT
CSARDLAGGWTEAFF
>TRBV7-2|TRBD2|TRBJ2-5|few
TGTGCCAGCAGCTTGGACCAGCGGGAGCGCCAAGAGACCCAGTACTTC
CASSLDQRERQETQYF
>TRBV12-3/TRBV12-4|NA|TRBJ1-3|once
TGTGCCAGCAGCCTGGGGGCGGGCGAACTACTCTCTGGAAACACCATATATTTT
CASSLGAGELLSGNTIYF
>TRBV20-1|NA|TRBJ2-7|NA
TGCAGTGCCGCCGGGCCCTACGAGCAGTACTTC
CSAAGPYEQYF
>TRBV29-1|NA|TRBJ2-1|few
TGCAGCGTTGAGGGGGGCGGGGATGAGCAGTTCTTC
CSVEGGGDEQFF
>TRBV20-1|TRBD2|TRBJ2-1|NA
TGCAGTGCTTATTTGACTAGCGGGAGGAAACAGAGCTCCTACAATGAGCAGTTCTTC
CSAYLTSGRKQSSYNEQFF
>TRBV20-1|NA|TRBJ2-4|few
TGCAGTGCTATCGCGTTGTCCAAAAACATTCAGTACTTC
CSAIALSKNIQYF
>TRBV29-1|NA|TRBJ1-1|few
TGCAGCGGGGGTGTGGCCACGGGAGCTTTCTTT
CSGGVATGAFF
>TRBV27|NA|TRBJ2-5|NA
TGTGCCAGCAGTTGGGGGCTATCGGGATCCCAAGAGACCCAGTACTTC
CASSWGLSGSQETQYF
>TRBV2|TRBD1|TRBJ2-4|NA
TGTGCCAGCAGTGAAGGATTGGACAGGGTCAAAAACATTCAGTACTTC
CASSEGLDRVKNIQYF
>TRBV20-1|NA|TRBJ1-5|NA
TGCAGTGCGAGGTGGGATCAGCCCCAGCATTTT
CSARWDQPQHF
>TRBV20-1|NA|TRBJ1-5|NA
TGCAGTGCTAGAGTCCGGATTAGCAATCAGCCCCAGCATTTT
CSARVRISNQPQHF
>TRBV9|TRBD1|TRBJ2-7|NA
TGTGCCAGCAGCACCTCCGGGACAGGGGTCCGGGAGCAGTACTTC
CASSTSGTGVREQYF
>TRBV7-9|NA|TRBJ2-4|NA
TGTGCCAGCAGCCGCGGGCTGGGACACCAACAAGAGGAGCAGTACTTC
CASSRGLGHQQEEQYF
>TRBV6-5|NA|TRBJ2-1|NA
TGTGCCAGCAGTTACTCTAGCTACATCGCTGAGCAGTTCTTC
CASSYSSYIAEQFF
>TRBV20-1|NA|TRBJ2-7|NA
TGCAGTGCTAGAGACCGACGGCTTTTTTCCCACGAGCAGTACTTC
CSARDRRLFSHEQYF
>TRBV4-1|NA|TRBJ2-6|NA
TGCGCCAGCAGCCAACCCGGTCGAACTGGGGCCAACGTCCTGACTTTC
CASSQPGRTGANVLTF
>TRBV20-1|NA|TRBJ1-6|NA
TGCAGTGCTAGAGACAGGGCTTATAATTCACCCCTCCACTTT
CSARDRAYNSPLHF
>TRBV6-5|NA|TRBJ2-3|few
TGTGCAACCGGGAGAGATACGCAGTATTTT
CATGRDTQYF
>TRBV10-3|TRBD1|TRBJ1-1|many
TGTGCCAGCGGAGCAGATGACAGGGGAGGGACTGAAGCTTTCTTT
CASGADDRGGTEAFF
>TRBV7-2|NA|TRBJ2-5|few
TGTGCCAGCGCCTCCCCCTCCGTCCGAGAGACCCAGTACTTC
CASASPSVRETQYF
>TRBV5-1|TRBD1|TRBJ2-3|many
TGCGCCAGCGGCCGGGACAGAAGCACAGATACGCAGTATTTT
CASGRDRSTDTQYF
>TRBV28|NA|TRBJ2-3|NA
TGCGCCAGCAGTTTACCCCGGGACACCATCCAGTATTTT
CASSLPRDTIQYF
>TRBV5-1|NA|TRBJ2-2|few
TGCGCCAACAAGAGCCCGGAGACCGGGGAGCTGTTTTTT
CANKSPETGELFF
>TRBV20-1|TRBD2|TRBJ2-7|NA
TGCAGTGCTAGTGATGCGGGAGGCCGGAGGGAGCAGTACTTC
CSASDAGGRREQYF
>TRBV4-1|TRBD2|TRBJ2-4|few
TGCGCCAGCAGCCAATTCAGCGGGGAGCAGTACTTC
CASSQFSGEQYF
>TRBV2|NA|TRBJ1-1|NA
TGTGCCAGCAGTGAAGAGGCTTGGGCCACTGAAGCTTTCTTT
CASSEEAWATEAFF
>TRBV5-1|NA|TRBJ2-3|few
TGCGCCAGCAGACCATTACTGGATCTAGAAGCAGATACGCAGTATTTT
CASRPLLDLEADTQYF
>TRBV20-1|NA|TRBJ2-3|NA
TGCAGTGCTCGAAAGACTGGCACAGATACGCAGTGTTTT
CSARKTGTDTQCF
>TRBV18|NA|TRBJ1-2|NA
TGCGCCAGCGCAGACATAAACTATGGCTACACCTTC
CASADINYGYTF
>TRBV6-6|NA|TRBJ1-2|few
TGTGCCAGCAGTTACTCCCTATCCCCTGAATCTAACTATGGCTACACCTTC
CASSYSLSPESNYGYTF
>TRBV20-1|NA|TRBJ2-7|NA
TGCAGTGCTAGAACAGTTTCCTACGAGCAGTACTTC
CSARTVSYEQYF
>TRBV6-1|TRBD2|TRBJ2-1|few
TGTGCCAGCACCCGACTAGCGGGGGCGTCAGGCAATGAGCAGTTCTTC
CASTRLAGASGNEQFF
>TRBV5-4|TRBD2|TRBJ2-1|NA
TGTGCCAGCAGCTCGCGCAGATTAGCGGGGTCATACAATGAGCAGTTCTTC
CASSSRRLAGSYNEQFF